This TCR beta chain emerged from a study of blood T cell repertoires in COVID-19. Study-wide context: COVID-19 samples from acute and convalescent phases originated in the United States, Italy and Spain.

Trimming left V 5 bases short and J 0 bases short, with 15 bases between. This CDR3 is 16 amino acids long. The V gene's germline CDR1 is SGHRS and CDR2 YFSETQ. In the original analysis: Amplification from reference gene primers served as the basis for estimated nucleated cell counts. Sequencing was performed with immunoSEQ multiplex PCR; in TCRdb, only in-frame clones are kept and a portion is missing. D and trimming were read from the DNA, whereas the V and J calls and clone size are those reported in that table. The sample has more than 55,000 clones, about 90% seen once. This TCR was sampled from a man in his fifties with active COVID-19. The sample consisted of peripheral blood. The rearrangement uses TRBV5-1 and TRBJ1-3; D gene ambiguous. CDR3 DNA sequence: TGCGCCAGCAGTATGGGAGGTACGAGCTCTGGAAACACCATATATTTT. Amino acid sequence: CASSMGGTSSGNTIYF.